This T cell receptor (beta chain) came from a study of cytomegalovirus exposure and HLA in healthy donors. CDR1 is SGHRS and CDR2 is YFSETQ in the germline V gene. Deletions cut 0 bases from V and 3 bases from J, with 15 bases between. The CDR3 has 16 amino acids. In the case of this clone: Antigen: not known.

Use of 60 Vbeta and 13 Jbeta primers characterized the PCR. TCRdb keeps only in-frame clones here, not all; method: immunoSEQ multiplex PCR. The sample holds some 140,000 clones; under 85% are singletons and the top ten take approximately 1%. Broader study findings: In a later analysis, HLA-C alleles had the fewest associated TCRs, DRB1 alleles the most. Common viral pathogens seemed, in a later analysis, to connect with several of the most significant clusters. TCR beta sequences reportedly predicted the HLA-A and HLA-B alleles of most subjects accurately. In a later analysis, HLA-associated beta chains showed higher expansion and lower generation probabilities than comparable chains.

Material for sequencing was PBMCs. The sequence was collected from a man younger than 35 in good health and CMV-seronegative. J is TRBJ2-5 and V is TRBV5-1, with a weak D call TRBD2 (5 bases). The CDR3 reads CASSLVGSRREETQYF. Here the CDR3 DNA reads TGCGCCAGCAGCTTGGTAGGCTCCCGGCGGGAAGAGACCCAGTACTTC.